Detailed here is one T cell receptor beta chain. Its antigen is not known. Clones were read by immunoSEQ multiplex PCR, and TCRdb kept only the in-frame ones, dropping some. The data contain over 15,000 clones, over 70% of them singletons. The germline CDR1 and CDR2 sequences are SGHRS and YFSETQ. Trimming took 3 bases from V and 0 from J; bases not matched to a gene: 3. CDR3 length: 15 residues. This record comes from a study of graft-versus-host responses after intestinal transplantation. Study-wide context: Each patient got anti-thymocyte globulin induction, then tacrolimus and steroids for roughly 3 years. The study's findings and limits: Analysis identified GvH clones in recipient marrow, with some appearing first in ileum or blood.

This receptor was obtained from a human patient who received an intestinal transplant, so some T cells may come from the graft donor. The chain uses TRBV5-1 and TRBJ1-1; the match to TRBD1 covers 9 bases. Sequencing used PBMCs, obtained 14 days after transplant. CDR3 DNA: TGCGCCAGCAGCTGGGGACAGGGTTTGAACACTGAAGCTTTCTTT. Its protein is CASSWGQGLNTEAFF.